The source of this TCR beta chain is a study of T cells after yellow fever vaccination. This clonotype was observed at least ten times. Its specificity is unknown. Trimming removed 5 bases from V and 4 bases from J, with 20 bases in between. This CDR3 is built from 16 residues. Per the germline V gene, CDR1 is SEHNR and CDR2 is FQNEAQ (reference sequence). MiXCR was run by TCRdb on the 5' RACE reads, yielding one entry per CDR3 protein. The table includes roughly 300,000 distinct CDR3 sequences, around 7% detected once. Overall study results and limits: A small proportion of clonotypes was detected in both the CD4 and CD8 compartments.

The specimen comprised PBMCs, sampled about 41 days after the first yellow fever vaccination. V usage is TRBV7-9 and J usage is TRBJ1-1; D might be TRBD1 (5 bases). This sequence was found in a man in his late teens or twenties who received the YFV17D yellow fever vaccine. The CDR3, as DNA: TGTGCCAGCAGCCATATTCCAGGAACAGGTCCCACTGAAGCTTTCTTT. Translating gives CASSHIPGTGPTEAFF.